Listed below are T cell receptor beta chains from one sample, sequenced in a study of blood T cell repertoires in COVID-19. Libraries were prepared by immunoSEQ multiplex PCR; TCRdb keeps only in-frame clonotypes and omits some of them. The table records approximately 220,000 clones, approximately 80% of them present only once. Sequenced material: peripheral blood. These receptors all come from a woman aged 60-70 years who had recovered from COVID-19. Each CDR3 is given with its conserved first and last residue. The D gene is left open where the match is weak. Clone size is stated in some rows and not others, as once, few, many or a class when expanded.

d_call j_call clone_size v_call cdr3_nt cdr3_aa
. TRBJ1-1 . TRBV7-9 TGTGCCAGCAGCCCGCCACAACCTAGTTGGTTCGGTGACACTGAAGCTTTCTTT CASSPPQPSWFGDTEAFF
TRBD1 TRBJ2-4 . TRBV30 TGTGCCTGGAGTGTACAGACAGGGGGGATGGACATTCAGTACTTC CAWSVQTGGMDIQYF
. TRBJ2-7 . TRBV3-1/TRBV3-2 TGTGCCAGCAGCCAAGCGGGGGTAAGGGAGCAGTACTTC CASSQAGVREQYF
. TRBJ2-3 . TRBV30 TGTGCCTGGAGTGCGATACCGGGACTTGCAGATACGCAGTATTTT CAWSAIPGLADTQYF
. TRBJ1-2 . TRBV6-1 TGTGCCAGCAGTGACAGGGCGTATGGCTACACCTTC CASSDRAYGYTF
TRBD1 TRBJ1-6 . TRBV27 TGTGCCAGCAGGATCCTGACAGGGGGGAATAATTCACCCCTCCACTTT CASRILTGGNNSPLHF
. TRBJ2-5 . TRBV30 TGTGCCTGGAGTGTGAAAGGGGCTGAGACCCAGTACTTC CAWSVKGAETQYF
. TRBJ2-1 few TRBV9 TGTGCCAGCAGCGTAAACTACTACAATGAGCAGTTCTTC CASSVNYYNEQFF
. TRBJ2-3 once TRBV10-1 TGCGCCAGCAGTGACGGACTTAGTAGCACAGATACGCAGTATTTT CASSDGLSSTDTQYF
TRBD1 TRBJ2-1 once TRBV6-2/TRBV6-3 TGTGCCAGCAGTTACCGAGGACAGGCGGCTTTGTTGGAGCAGTTCTTC CASSYRGQAALLEQFF
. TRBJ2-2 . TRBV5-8 TGTGCCAGCAGCTTGGGCAGTACCACCGGGGAGCTGTTTTTT CASSLGSTTGELFF